The entry below gives a single T cell receptor beta chain sequence along with its context. The CDR3 runs 13 residues. Germline lookup yields CDR1 SGHTA and CDR2 FQGNSA. The V and J ends lost 1 base and 3 bases respectively, with 7 bases between them. This specimen belongs to a study of T cell clones after liver transplantation. TCRdb's table, derived via immunoSEQ multiplex PCR, lists solely in-frame clones and lacks some. The data show approximately 51,000 clones, about 86% seen once. The sequence was obtained from a human patient who received a liver transplant. Some T cells may have originated in the graft donor. Material: CD8+ T cells from blood, obtained 12 months after liver transplant. The chain joins TRBV7-2 to TRBJ2-7; no clear D gene. Here the CDR3 reads CASSLDDYYEQYF. CDR3 DNA: TGTGCCAGCAGCTTAGACGATTACTACGAGCAGTACTTC.